What follows are 7 T cell receptor beta chains derived from one specimen sequenced in a study of blood T cell repertoires in COVID-19. The assay was immunoSEQ multiplex PCR, and TCRdb's table has in-frame clones only and misses some. Seen here are about 130,000 clones, approximately 83% observed once, and the top ten hold about a sixth. The sequenced sample consisted of peripheral blood. The receptors here all came from a woman aged 45 to 65 who had recovered from COVID-19.

The CDR3 sequence: CASSLSVSGELFF. Written as DNA, the CDR3 is TGTGCCAGCAGCTTATCGGTGTCCGGGGAGCTGTTTTTT. The genes are TRBV11-2 and TRBJ2-2, with D uncertain. CDR3 length: 13 amino acids. Germline V lookup: CDR1 SGHAT, CDR2 FQNNGV. With 2 bases removed from V and 6 bases from J, the gap between germline ends came to 7 bases.

There are many counts of this clone. The chain uses TRBV5-1 and TRBJ1-6; D is unclear. Looked up from germline, CDR1 is SGHRS and CDR2 is YFSETQ. Deletions cut 3 bases from V and 0 bases from J, with 13 bases between. The CDR3 totals 17 residues. Written as DNA, the CDR3 is TGCGCCAGCAGCTCCCAGCCTCCGGGCTCCTATAATTCACCCCTCCACTTT. The encoded protein is CASSSQPPGSYNSPLHF.

This clone was observed a single time. The gene calls are TRBV4-3 and TRBJ2-7; D may be TRBD1 (6 bases). The V gene's germline CDR1 is LGHNA and CDR2 YSLEER. V was cut by 1 base and J by 7 bases, with 17 bases left in between. The CDR3 extends over 15 amino acids. CDR3 coding DNA: TGCGCCAGCAGCCAAGTCCTCGGGTCAGGGGAAGAGCAGTACTTC. It yields the protein CASSQVLGSGEEQYF.

For the CDR3, the DNA is TGTGCTAGTGGTTTGATCGGGGGGACCTACGAGCAGTACTTC. Translating gives CASGLIGGTYEQYF. V usage is TRBV12-5 and J usage is TRBJ2-7, with 7 bases aligning to TRBD2. The CDR3 runs 14 residues. V lost 2 bases to trimming and J lost 2 bases; unmatched junction nucleotides: 3. CDR1 is LGHNT and CDR2 is FRNRAP in the germline V gene.

The chain employs TRBV6-5 and TRBJ2-5, with a tentative D call TRBD1 (6 bases). The CDR3 covers 12 residues. Germline V CDR1 and CDR2: MNHEY, SVGAGI. V was pared by 8 bases and J by 5 bases, with 12 bases between. CDR3 DNA: TGTGCCAGCGGCCACAGGGTGGAGACCCAGTACTTC. Amino acid sequence: CASGHRVETQYF.

V and J are TRBV6-5 and TRBJ1-5, with 7 bases fitting TRBD1. V lost 8 bases to trimming and J lost 7 bases; unmatched junction nucleotides: 5. The germline CDR1 and CDR2 sequences are MNHEY and SVGAGI. The CDR3 has 12 residues. The CDR3 reads CASRPGQQPQHF. Here the CDR3 DNA reads TGTGCCAGCCGCCCGGGACAGCAGCCCCAGCATTTT.

J is TRBJ2-5 and V is TRBV9; 8 bases fit TRBD2. The CDR3 runs to 15 residues. Unmatched junction bases numbered 6, after V lost 0 bases and J lost 5 bases. Looked up from germline, CDR1 is SGDLS and CDR2 is YYNGEE. The CDR3 protein is CASSVVAGGGETQYF. The CDR3 coding sequence is TGTGCCAGCAGCGTAGTGGCGGGGGGCGGCGAGACCCAGTACTTC.